The sequence of this T cell receptor beta chain was determined in a study of beta chain features in type 1 diabetes. Whole-study context: Healthy donors and patients had similar age, gender and cell yields.

The entirety of the isolated RNA underwent reverse transcription, so expressed TCRB transcripts were sequenced. Sequencing used immunoSEQ multiplex PCR; TCRdb keeps in-frame clones, though not all of them. Here the sample spans about 150,000 clones, 7.8% being singletons. General study results and limits: PCR might favor shorter templates, equally in patients and controls. All four CD4+ subsets from Type 1 diabetes patients carried moderately but significantly shorter TCRB CDR3s. Insertions at VDJ junctions were less frequent in type 1 diabetes patients. These patients also deleted more nucleotides at the same junctions.

There are a few counts of this clone. What it recognizes is unknown. In germline, CDR1 is MRHNA, CDR2 SNTAGT. Trimming stripped 4 bases from V and 7 bases from J, with 8 bases between. There are 13 residues in the CDR3. The chain links TRBV6-4 to TRBJ1-6; D is uncertain. Sequencing input: central memory CD4+ T cells from blood. The source of this sequence is a woman aged 40 to 55 with type 1 diabetes. CDR3 bases: TGTGCCAGCAGTGTTTCGGGGAATTCACCCCTCCACTTT. Translating it yields CASSVSGNSPLHF.